This T cell receptor beta chain was identified during a study of cytomegalovirus exposure and HLA in healthy donors. Study-wide points: According to a later analysis, donors in an Asian-associated ancestry cluster reportedly had fewer N-insertions than the approximately 620-donor mean.

The CDR3 has 18 amino acids. Germline V gene data show CDR1 as SEHNR and CDR2 as FQNEAQ (reference sequence). Trimming cost V 4 bases and J 4 bases; bases outside gene matches: 18. This clone was observed once. The antigen is not known. PCR involved 60 Vbeta and 13 Jbeta primers. TCRdb's table, derived via immunoSEQ multiplex PCR, lists solely in-frame clones and lacks some. The table includes over 250,000 clones, around 65% detected once. Sequences were obtained from PBMCs. This chain connects TRBV7-9 to TRBJ2-5; 7 bases line up with TRBD1. The TCR sequence derives from a female donor in good health and CMV-seronegative. The CDR3 spells CASSSPYTRQGGRETQYF. CDR3 sequence (DNA): TGTGCCAGCAGCTCCCCCTACACGCGACAGGGTGGTAGAGAGACCCAGTACTTC.